This is a list of T cell receptor beta chains from one sample in a study of shared clonotypes between healthy human individuals. The repertoire was sequenced with immunoSEQ multiplex PCR; TCRdb's copy has only in-frame clones and lacks some. The sample includes about 2 million clones, about 95% of them seen just once. Sequencing was performed on naive CD8+ T cells sorted from blood. The receptors shown here come from a man between 18 and 35 years old in good health. The CDR3 runs from the conserved cysteine through the conserved F or W. A D gene is named only where the DNA matches it firmly. Expanded clones get a size class; other rows say once, few or many, or leave the size out.

DNA	CDR3	D	V	size	J
TGTGCCAGCAGTTACTCCCTTGCCCCCGCTAACTATGGCTACACCTTC	CASSYSLAPANYGYTF	.	TRBV6-6	.	TRBJ1-2
TGCGCCAGCAGCCAAGCTTCGGGCTTGTACACTGAAGCTTTCTTT	CASSQASGLYTEAFF	.	TRBV4-3	.	TRBJ1-1
TGCAGCGTTGATTGGGGGGCTCCTGGCTACACCTTC	CSVDWGAPGYTF	.	TRBV29-1	.	TRBJ1-2
TGTGCCAGTAGTCAGGGAACTTATGGCTACACCTTC	CASSQGTYGYTF	.	TRBV19	once	TRBJ1-2
TGTGCCAGCAGGCCCCCGGGACAGGGGCCCCGAGTCTACGAGCAGTACTTC	CASRPPGQGPRVYEQYF	TRBD1	TRBV2	.	TRBJ2-7
TGTGCCAGCAGCACCCCCCCTGTGGGGAACACCTACAATGAGCAGTTCTTC	CASSTPPVGNTYNEQFF	.	TRBV2	.	TRBJ2-1
TGTGCCAGCAGTTACCCCCCGGGGAGCTCTGGAAACACCATATATTTT	CASSYPPGSSGNTIYF	.	TRBV6-6	.	TRBJ1-3
TGTGCCAGCAGCAACGAGGTATACAATGAGCAGTTCTTC	CASSNEVYNEQFF	.	TRBV7-9	.	TRBJ2-1
TGCGCCAGCAGCCAAGATCGGGAGAACCCCTACGAGCAGTACTTC	CASSQDRENPYEQYF	.	TRBV4-3	.	TRBJ2-7
TGTGCCAGCATGTACAGGGTCTTATACGAGCAGTACTTC	CASMYRVLYEQYF	.	TRBV2	.	TRBJ2-7
TGCGCCAGCAGCTGGACAGGAGTCCCCTACGAGCAGTACTTC	CASSWTGVPYEQYF	TRBD1	TRBV5-1	.	TRBJ2-7
TGTGCCAGCAGTGGGGAGGGCGATGGCTACACCTTC	CASSGEGDGYTF	.	TRBV2	.	TRBJ1-2
TGTGCCAGCAGCGTAGATGCTATCAATGAGCAGTTCTTC	CASSVDAINEQFF	.	TRBV9	.	TRBJ2-1
TGTGCCAGCAGGAAGACAGGGGGCAATTCACCCCTCCACTTT	CASRKTGGNSPLHF	TRBD1	TRBV27	.	TRBJ1-6
TGTGCCACGGGACTAGCGGGTGGGTACTACGAGCAGTACTTC	CATGLAGGYYEQYF	TRBD2	TRBV7-9	.	TRBJ2-7
TGTGCCAGCAGCCTTCTAGGGGGTGGGTTCGAAGCTTTCTTT	CASSLLGGGFEAFF	.	TRBV13	.	TRBJ1-1
TGTGCCAGCAGCTTCAGGGGTGGAGACGAGCAGTACTTC	CASSFRGGDEQYF	.	TRBV5-4	.	TRBJ2-7
TGTGCCAGCAGCTCGTCTTCGTTAACCGGGACAGGGGAACGCTATGGCTACACCTTC	CASSSSSLTGTGERYGYTF	TRBD1	TRBV5-6	.	TRBJ1-2
TGCAGTGCTGCCACCTACGAGCAGTACTTC	CSAATYEQYF	.	TRBV20-1	.	TRBJ2-7
TGTGCCAGCAGCGTAGAAGGGAACTCCTACGAGCAGTACTTC	CASSVEGNSYEQYF	.	TRBV9	few	TRBJ2-7
TGTGCCTGGAGGGCTATTACCTACGAGCAGTACTTC	CAWRAITYEQYF	.	TRBV30	.	TRBJ2-7
TGTGCCAGCAGTGTTCCAGGGGTGGGCAATCAGCCCCAGCATTTT	CASSVPGVGNQPQHF	.	TRBV2	.	TRBJ1-5
TGTGCCAGCAGCTCGCCTGGGACAGGGAACACTGAAGCTTTCTTT	CASSSPGTGNTEAFF	TRBD1	TRBV14	once	TRBJ1-1
TGCGCCAGCAGCCTAACCGGGACAGGGGATTACAATGAGCAGTTCTTC	CASSLTGTGDYNEQFF	TRBD1	TRBV4-3	.	TRBJ2-1
TGTGCCAGCAGCCTCGGGGACGAGCAGTACTTC	CASSLGDEQYF	.	TRBV6-5	.	TRBJ2-7
TGTGCCAGTAGTTGGTCTAGCGGAGCCTACGAGCAGTACTTC	CASSWSSGAYEQYF	TRBD2	TRBV19	.	TRBJ2-7
TGTGCCAGCAGCTCCTCTAATGAAAAACTGTTTTTT	CASSSSNEKLFF	.	TRBV7-9	.	TRBJ1-4
TGTGCCAGCGCGAACATACAGGGGATTCAGCAGTTCTTC	CASANIQGIQQFF	TRBD1	TRBV7-9	.	TRBJ2-1
TGTGCCAGCAGCTTAGTCGGCCGCCGGGAGGTTACTACAGATACGCAGTATTTT	CASSLVGRREVTTDTQYF	TRBD2	TRBV7-8	.	TRBJ2-3
TGTGCCAGCAGCCAAGGGACACTCTCCTACGAGCAGTACTTC	CASSQGTLSYEQYF	.	TRBV5-6	.	TRBJ2-7